This T cell receptor beta chain stems from a study of blood T cell repertoires in COVID-19. CDR3 length equals 17 residues. The V end lost 3 bases, the J end lost 4 bases, and 21 bases lay between the germline ends. From germline, CDR1 is SGHNT and CDR2 YYREEE (reference sequence). The method was immunoSEQ multiplex PCR; TCRdb's version includes in-frame clones alone and lacks a portion of them. This sample carries about 200,000 clones, about 85% of them seen once, and the ten largest clones take under 20%. Individuals aged about 18 to 89 years were recruited from 20 to 25 US areas. Resolution of symptoms, clearance, or two negative PCRs was present in recovered Cohort 3 donors.

The genes are TRBV5-4 and TRBJ2-3; the D gene is possibly TRBD1 (6 bases). The origin of this receptor is a man aged 40-49 years who had recovered from COVID-19. The sequenced sample consisted of PBMCs or T cells enriched from blood (not recorded which). CDR3 DNA: TGTGCCAGCAGCTGGGGTGGGGGCCCCAAAGGGGCAGATACGCAGTATTTT. Protein sequence: CASSWGGGPKGADTQYF.